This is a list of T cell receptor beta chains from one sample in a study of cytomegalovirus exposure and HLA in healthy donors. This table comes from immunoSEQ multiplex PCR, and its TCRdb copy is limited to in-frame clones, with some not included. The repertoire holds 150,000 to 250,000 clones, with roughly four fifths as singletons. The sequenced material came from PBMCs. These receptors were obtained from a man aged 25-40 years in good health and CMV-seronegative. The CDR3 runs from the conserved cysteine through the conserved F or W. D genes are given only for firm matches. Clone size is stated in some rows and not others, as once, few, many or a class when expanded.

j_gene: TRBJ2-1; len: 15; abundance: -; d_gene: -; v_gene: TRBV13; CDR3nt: TGTGCCAGCAGCTTAGAGGGGGATACCTACAATGAGCAGTTCTTC; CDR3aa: CASSLEGDTYNEQFF
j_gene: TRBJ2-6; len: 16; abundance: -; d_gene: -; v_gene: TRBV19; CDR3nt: TGTGCCAGTAGTCCCTCGGGTAGCTCTGGGGCCAACGTCCTGACTTTC; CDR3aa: CASSPSGSSGANVLTF
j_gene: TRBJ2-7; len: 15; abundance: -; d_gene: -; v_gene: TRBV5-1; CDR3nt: TGCGCCAGCAGCTCACTGACAGGTTTCTCCTACGAGCAGTACTTC; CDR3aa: CASSSLTGFSYEQYF
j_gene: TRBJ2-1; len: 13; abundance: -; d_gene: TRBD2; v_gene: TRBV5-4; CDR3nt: TGTGCCAGCAGCTTGCGGGGGGTAAATGAGCAGTTCTTC; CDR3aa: CASSLRGVNEQFF
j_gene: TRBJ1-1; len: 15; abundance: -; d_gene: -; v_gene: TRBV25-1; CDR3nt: TGTGCCAGCAGTGAACCTATGGGACAACAGAATGAAGCTTTCTTT; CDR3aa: CASSEPMGQQNEAFF
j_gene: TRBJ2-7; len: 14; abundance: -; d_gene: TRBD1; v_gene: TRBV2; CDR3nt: TGTGCCAGCAGGGGGGGACAGGGCCTCTACGAGCAGTACTTC; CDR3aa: CASRGGQGLYEQYF
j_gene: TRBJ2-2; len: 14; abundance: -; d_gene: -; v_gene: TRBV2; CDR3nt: TGTGCCAGCAGTCCCCTGGGGCAGGCCGGGGAGCTGTTTTTT; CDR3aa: CASSPLGQAGELFF
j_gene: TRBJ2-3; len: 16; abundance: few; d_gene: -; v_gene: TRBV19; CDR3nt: TGTGCCAGTAGTAACGCCAGGTTGTGGGGCACAGATACGCAGTATTTT; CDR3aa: CASSNARLWGTDTQYF
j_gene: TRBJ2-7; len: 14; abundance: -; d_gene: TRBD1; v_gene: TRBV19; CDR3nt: TGTGCCAGTAGTTTCAACAGGGGTATCGGCGAGCAGTACTTC; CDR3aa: CASSFNRGIGEQYF
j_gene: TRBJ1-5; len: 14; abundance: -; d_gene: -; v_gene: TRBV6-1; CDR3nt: TGTGCCAGCATTATCCAGGGAGGTCATCAGCCCCAGCATTTT; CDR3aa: CASIIQGGHQPQHF
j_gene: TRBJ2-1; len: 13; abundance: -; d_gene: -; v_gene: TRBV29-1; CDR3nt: TGCAGCGTAATCCTAGCGACCTACAATGAGCAGTTCTTC; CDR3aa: CSVILATYNEQFF
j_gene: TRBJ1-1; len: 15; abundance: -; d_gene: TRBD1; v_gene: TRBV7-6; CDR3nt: TGTGCCAGCAGCGCAGACGTTACAGGGGATAGTGAAGCTTTCTTT; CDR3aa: CASSADVTGDSEAFF
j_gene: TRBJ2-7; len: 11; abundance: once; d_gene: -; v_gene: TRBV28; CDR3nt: TGTGCCAGCAGTGTCAGGGACGAGCAGTACTTC; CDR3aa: CASSVRDEQYF
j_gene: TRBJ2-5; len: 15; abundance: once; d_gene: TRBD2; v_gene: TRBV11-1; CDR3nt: TGTGCCAGCAGTTTTAAACCGGGACTAGGGGAGACCCAGTACTTC; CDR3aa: CASSFKPGLGETQYF
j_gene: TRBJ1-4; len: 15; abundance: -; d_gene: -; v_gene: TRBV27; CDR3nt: TGTGCCAGCAGTGCGAAACAGGCGTATAATGAAAAACTGTTTTTT; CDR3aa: CASSAKQAYNEKLFF
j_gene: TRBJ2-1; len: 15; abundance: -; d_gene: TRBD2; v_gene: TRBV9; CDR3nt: TGTGCCAGCAGCGACGCGGGACTAGCGGGGTCCCAACAGTTCTTC; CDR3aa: CASSDAGLAGSQQFF
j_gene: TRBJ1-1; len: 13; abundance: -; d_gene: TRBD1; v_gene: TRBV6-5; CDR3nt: TGTGCCAGCCAGGGGGCATTGAACACTGAAGCTTTCTTT; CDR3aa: CASQGALNTEAFF
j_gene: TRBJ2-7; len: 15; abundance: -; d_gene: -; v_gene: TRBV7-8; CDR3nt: TGTGCCAGCAGCTTAGTTAAGGGGTACTCCTACGAGCAGTACTTC; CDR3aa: CASSLVKGYSYEQYF
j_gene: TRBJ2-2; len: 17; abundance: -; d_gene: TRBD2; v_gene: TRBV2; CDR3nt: TGTGCCAGCAGTGAACGCCTAGCGGGAGATTGGACCGGGGAGCTGTTTTTT; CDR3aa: CASSERLAGDWTGELFF
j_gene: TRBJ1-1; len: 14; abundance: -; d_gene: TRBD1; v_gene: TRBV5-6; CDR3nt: TGTGCCAGCAGCTTACAGGGGGCGCGGACTGAAGCTTTCTTT; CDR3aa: CASSLQGARTEAFF
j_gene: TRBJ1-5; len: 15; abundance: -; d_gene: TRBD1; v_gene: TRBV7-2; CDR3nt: TGTGCCAGCAGCCCGGGACAGACTAGCAATCAGCCCCAGCATTTT; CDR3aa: CASSPGQTSNQPQHF
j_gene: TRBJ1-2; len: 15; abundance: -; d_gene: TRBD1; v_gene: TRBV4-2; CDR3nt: TGTGCCAGCAGCCAAGACGAAGACAGGGTTTTTGGCTACACCTTC; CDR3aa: CASSQDEDRVFGYTF
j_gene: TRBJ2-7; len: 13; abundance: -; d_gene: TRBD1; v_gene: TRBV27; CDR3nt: TGTGCCAGCAGTATGGGACAGGGCTACGAGCAGTACTTC; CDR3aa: CASSMGQGYEQYF
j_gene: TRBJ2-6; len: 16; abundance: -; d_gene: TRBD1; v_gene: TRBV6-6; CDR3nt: TGTGCCAGCAGTTACTCCAGGGGGCCTGGGGCCAACGTCCTGACTTTC; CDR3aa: CASSYSRGPGANVLTF
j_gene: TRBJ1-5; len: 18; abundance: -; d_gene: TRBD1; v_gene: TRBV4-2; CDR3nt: TGTGCCAGCAGCCAAGACTTGACCGGGACAGGGTCCAATCAGCCCCAGCATTTT; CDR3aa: CASSQDLTGTGSNQPQHF